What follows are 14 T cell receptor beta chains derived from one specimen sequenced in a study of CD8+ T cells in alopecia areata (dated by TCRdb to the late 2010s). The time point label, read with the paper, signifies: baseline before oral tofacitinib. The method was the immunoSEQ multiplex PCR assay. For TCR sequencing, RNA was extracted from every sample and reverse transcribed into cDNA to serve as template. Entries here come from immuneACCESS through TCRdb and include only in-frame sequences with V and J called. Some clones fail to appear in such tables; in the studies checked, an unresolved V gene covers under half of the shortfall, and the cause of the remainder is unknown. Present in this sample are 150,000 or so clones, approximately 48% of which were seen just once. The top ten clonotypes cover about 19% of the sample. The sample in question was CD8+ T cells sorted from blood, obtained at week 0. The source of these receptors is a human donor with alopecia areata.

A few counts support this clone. Here the CDR3 DNA reads TGTGCCAGCAGCTTAGCGGGGAACCAAGAGACCCAGTACTTC. Translating it yields CASSLAGNQETQYF. The chain combines TRBV7-9 with TRBJ2-5; D gene unclear. The CDR3 spans 14 residues. V shed 0 bases and J shed 0 bases, with 5 bases lying between them. CDR1 is SEHNR, CDR2 FQNEAQ, per germline (reference sequence).

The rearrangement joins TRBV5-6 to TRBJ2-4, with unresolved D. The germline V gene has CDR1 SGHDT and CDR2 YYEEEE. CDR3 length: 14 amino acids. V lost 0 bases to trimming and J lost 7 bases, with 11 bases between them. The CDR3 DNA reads TGTGCCAGCAGCTTGGATCAGGCCTGGAACATTCAGTACTTC. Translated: CASSLDQAWNIQYF.

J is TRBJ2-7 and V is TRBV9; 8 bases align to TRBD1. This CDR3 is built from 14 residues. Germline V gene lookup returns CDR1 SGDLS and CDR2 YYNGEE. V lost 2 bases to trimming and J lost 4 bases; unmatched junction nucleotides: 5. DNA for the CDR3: TGTGCCAGCAGCGTGAGGACAGGGCGGTACGAGCAGTACTTC. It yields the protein CASSVRTGRYEQYF.

CDR3 residues: CASSQGTDYEQYF. In DNA, the CDR3 is TGTGCCAGCAGCCAAGGGACGGACTACGAGCAGTACTTC. V usage is TRBV13 and J usage is TRBJ2-7; D tentatively reads TRBD1 or TRBD2 (5 bases each). Trimming removed 5 bases at V and 3 bases at J, with 11 bases between. The CDR3 length is 13 residues. The germline CDR1 and CDR2 sequences are PRHDT and FYEKMQ (reference sequence). Full variable domain (outside the CDR3, taken from reference TRBV13 and TRBJ2-7): AAGVIQSPRHLIKEKRETATLKCYPIPRHDTVYWYQQGPGQDPQFLISFYEKMQSDKGSIPDRFSAQQFSDYHSELNMSSLELGDSALYFCASSQGTDYEQYFGPGTRLTVT.

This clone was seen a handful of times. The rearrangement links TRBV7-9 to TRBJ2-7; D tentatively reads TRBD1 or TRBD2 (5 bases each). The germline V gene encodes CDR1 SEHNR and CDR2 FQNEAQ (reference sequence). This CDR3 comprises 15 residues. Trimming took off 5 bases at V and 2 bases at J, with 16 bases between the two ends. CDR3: CASSPGTSLAYEQYF. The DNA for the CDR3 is TGTGCCAGCAGCCCCGGGACGTCTCTGGCCTACGAGCAGTACTTC.

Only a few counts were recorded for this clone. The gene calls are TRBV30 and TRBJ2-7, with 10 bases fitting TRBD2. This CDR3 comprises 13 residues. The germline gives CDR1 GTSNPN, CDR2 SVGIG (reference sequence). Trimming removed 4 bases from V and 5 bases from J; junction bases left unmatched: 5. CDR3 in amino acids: CAWKRGGLDEQYF. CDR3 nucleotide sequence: TGTGCCTGGAAGCGGGGGGGCCTCGACGAGCAGTACTTC. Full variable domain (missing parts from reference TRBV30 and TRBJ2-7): SQTIHQWPATLVQPVGSPLSLECTVEGTSNPNLYWYRQAAGRGLQLLFYSVGIGQISSEVPQNLSASRPQDRQFILSSKKLLLSDSGFYLCAWKRGGLDEQYFGPGTRLTVT.

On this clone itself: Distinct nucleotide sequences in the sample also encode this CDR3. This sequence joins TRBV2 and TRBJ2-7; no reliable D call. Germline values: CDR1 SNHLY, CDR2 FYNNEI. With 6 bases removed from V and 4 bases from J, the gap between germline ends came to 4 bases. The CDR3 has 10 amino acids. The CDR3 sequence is CASSGYEQYF. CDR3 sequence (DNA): TGTGCCAGCAGCGGTTACGAGCAGTACTTC. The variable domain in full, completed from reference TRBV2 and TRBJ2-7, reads EPEVTQTPSHQVTQMGQEVILRCVPISNHLYFYWYRQILGQKVEFLVSFYNNEISEKSEIFDDQFSVERPDGSNFTLKIRSTKLEDSAMYFCASSGYEQYFGPGTRLTVT.

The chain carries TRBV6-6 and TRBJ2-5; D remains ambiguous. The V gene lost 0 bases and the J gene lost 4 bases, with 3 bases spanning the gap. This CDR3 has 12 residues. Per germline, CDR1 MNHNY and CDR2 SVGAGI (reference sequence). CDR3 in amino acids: CASSYSLETQYF. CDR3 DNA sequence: TGTGCCAGCAGTTACTCGCTAGAGACCCAGTACTTC.

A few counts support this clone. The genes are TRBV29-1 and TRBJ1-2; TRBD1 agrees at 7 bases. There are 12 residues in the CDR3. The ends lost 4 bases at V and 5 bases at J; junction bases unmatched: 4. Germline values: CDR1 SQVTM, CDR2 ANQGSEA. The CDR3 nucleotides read TGCAGCGTTGGGAGGGACAGTTATGGCTACACCTTC. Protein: CSVGRDSYGYTF. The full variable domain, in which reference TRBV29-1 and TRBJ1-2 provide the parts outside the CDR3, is SAVISQKPSRDICQRGTSLTIQCQVDSQVTMMFWYRQQPGQSLTLIATANQGSEATYESGFVIDKFPISRPNLTFSTLTVSNMSPEDSSIYLCSVGRDSYGYTFGSGTRLTVV.

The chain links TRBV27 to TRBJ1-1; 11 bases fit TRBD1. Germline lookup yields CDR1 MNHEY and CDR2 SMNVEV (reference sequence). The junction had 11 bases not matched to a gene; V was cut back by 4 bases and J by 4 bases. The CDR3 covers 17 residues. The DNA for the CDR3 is TGTGCCAGCAGTTCCCCTGGGACAGGGGGATCGGCCACTGAAGCTTTCTTT. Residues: CASSSPGTGGSATEAFF.

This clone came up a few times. The CDR3 sequence is CASSLVGEGVTEAFF. DNA for the CDR3: TGTGCCAGCAGCTTGGTAGGGGAGGGGGTCACTGAAGCTTTCTTT. V is TRBV7-9 and J is TRBJ1-1, with D maybe TRBD1 (6 bases). Germline values: CDR1 SEHNR, CDR2 FQNEAQ (reference sequence). The length of the CDR3 is 15 residues. V was shortened by 3 bases and J by 4 bases, with 15 bases between the two germline ends.

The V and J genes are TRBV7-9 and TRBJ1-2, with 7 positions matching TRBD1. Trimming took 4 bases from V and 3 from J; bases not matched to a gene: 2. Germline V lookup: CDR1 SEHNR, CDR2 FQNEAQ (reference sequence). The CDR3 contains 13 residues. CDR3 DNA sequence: TGTGCCAGCAGCTCGGACAGGTACTATGGCTACACCTTC. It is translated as CASSSDRYYGYTF.

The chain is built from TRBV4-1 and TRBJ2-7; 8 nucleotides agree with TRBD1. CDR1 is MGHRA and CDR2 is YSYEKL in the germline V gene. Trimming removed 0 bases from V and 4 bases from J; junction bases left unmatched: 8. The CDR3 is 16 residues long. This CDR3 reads CASSQEQDRASYEQYF. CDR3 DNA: TGCGCCAGCAGCCAAGAACAGGACAGGGCCTCGTACGAGCAGTACTTC.

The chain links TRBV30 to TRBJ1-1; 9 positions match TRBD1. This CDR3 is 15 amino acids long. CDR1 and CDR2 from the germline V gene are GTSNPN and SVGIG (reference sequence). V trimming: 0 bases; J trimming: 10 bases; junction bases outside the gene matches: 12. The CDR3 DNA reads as TGTGCCTGGAGTGTACTACAGGACAGGGGATTGGTAGCTTTCTTT. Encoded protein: CAWSVLQDRGLVAFF. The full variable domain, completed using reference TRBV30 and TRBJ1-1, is SQTIHQWPATLVQPVGSPLSLECTVEGTSNPNLYWYRQAAGRGLQLLFYSVGIGQISSEVPQNLSASRPQDRQFILSSKKLLLSDSGFYLCAWSVLQDRGLVAFFGQGTRLTVV.